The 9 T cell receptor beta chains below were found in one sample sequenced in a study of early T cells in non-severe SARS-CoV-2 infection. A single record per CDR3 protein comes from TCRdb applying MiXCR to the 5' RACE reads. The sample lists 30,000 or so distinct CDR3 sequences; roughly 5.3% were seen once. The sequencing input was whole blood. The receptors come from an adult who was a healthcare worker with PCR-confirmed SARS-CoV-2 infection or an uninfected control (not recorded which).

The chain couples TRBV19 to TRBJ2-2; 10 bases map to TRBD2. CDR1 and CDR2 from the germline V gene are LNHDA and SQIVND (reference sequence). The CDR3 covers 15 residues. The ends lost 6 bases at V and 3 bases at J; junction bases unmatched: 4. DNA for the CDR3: TGTGCCAGTAGCCCTAGCGGGGGATACACCGGGGAGCTGTTTTTT. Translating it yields CASSPSGGYTGELFF.

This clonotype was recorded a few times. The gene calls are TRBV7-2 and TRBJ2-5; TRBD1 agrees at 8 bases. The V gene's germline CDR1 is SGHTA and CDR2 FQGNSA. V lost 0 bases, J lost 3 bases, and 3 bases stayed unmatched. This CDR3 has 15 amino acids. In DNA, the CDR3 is TGTGCCAGCAGCTTAGCCCGGGACAGGAAAGAGACCCAGTACTTC. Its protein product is CASSLARDRKETQYF.

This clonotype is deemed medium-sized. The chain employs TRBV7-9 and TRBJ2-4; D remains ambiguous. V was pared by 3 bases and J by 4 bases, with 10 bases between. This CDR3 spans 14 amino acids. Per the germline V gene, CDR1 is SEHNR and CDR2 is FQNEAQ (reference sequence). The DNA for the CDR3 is TGTGCCAGCAGCTTGGAATATGGGAAAAACATTCAGTACTTC. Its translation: CASSLEYGKNIQYF.

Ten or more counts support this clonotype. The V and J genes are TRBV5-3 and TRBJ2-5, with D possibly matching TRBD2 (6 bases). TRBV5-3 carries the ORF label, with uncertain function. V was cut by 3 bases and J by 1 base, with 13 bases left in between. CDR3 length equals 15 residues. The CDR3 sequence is CARSSRGMIQETQYF. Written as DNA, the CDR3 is TGTGCCAGAAGCTCTCGGGGGATGATCCAAGAGACCCAGTACTTC.

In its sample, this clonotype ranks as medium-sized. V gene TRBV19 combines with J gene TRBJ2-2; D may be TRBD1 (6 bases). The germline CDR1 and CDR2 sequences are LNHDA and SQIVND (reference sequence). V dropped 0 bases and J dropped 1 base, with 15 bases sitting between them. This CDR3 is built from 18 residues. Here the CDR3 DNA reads TGTGCCAGTAGTATAGATCCTGACCTGACAGGGAACACCGGGGAGCTGTTTTTT. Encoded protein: CASSIDPDLTGNTGELFF.

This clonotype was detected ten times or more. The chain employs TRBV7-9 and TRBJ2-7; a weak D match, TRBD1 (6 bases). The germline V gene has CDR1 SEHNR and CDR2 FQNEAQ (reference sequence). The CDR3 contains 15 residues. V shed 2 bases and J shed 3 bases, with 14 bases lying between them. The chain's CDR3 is CASSLLAGANYEQYF. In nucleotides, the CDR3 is TGTGCCAGCAGCTTATTAGCAGGGGCCAACTACGAGCAGTACTTC.

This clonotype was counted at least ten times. The CDR3 protein is CSAPFTLAGVTDTQYF. The CDR3 nucleotides read TGCAGTGCTCCCTTTACCCTAGCGGGAGTGACAGATACGCAGTATTTT. This chain joins TRBV20-1 and TRBJ2-3, with 10 bases fitting TRBD2. There are 16 residues in the CDR3. The V segment lost 5 bases and the J segment 3 bases; nucleotides outside the gene matches: 11. CDR1 is DFQATT, CDR2 SNEGSKA, per germline (reference sequence).

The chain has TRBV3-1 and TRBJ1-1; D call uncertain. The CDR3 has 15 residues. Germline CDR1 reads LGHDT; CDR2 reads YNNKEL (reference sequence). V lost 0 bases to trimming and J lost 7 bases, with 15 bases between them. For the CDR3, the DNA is TGTGCCAGCAGCCAAGATCTTTTGAGGGTTGGTGAAGCTTTCTTT. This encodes CASSQDLLRVGEAFF.

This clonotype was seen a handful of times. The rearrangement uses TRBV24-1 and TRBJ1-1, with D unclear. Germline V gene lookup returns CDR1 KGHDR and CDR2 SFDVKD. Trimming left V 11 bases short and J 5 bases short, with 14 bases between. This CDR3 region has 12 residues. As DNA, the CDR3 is TGTGCCAGGGATCTTAGAGGGACTGAAGCTTTCTTT. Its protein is CARDLRGTEAFF.